The rows below give T cell receptor beta chains drawn from one sample of a study of T cell responses to AZD1222 COVID-19 vaccine. Generated by immunoSEQ multiplex PCR, the TCRdb table keeps only in-frame clones and is missing some. This sample yields 150,000 to 200,000 clones, of which about 86% are seen a single time; around 10% belongs to the top ten. Source: peripheral blood, taken 28 days after the second AZD1222 dose. The receptors were sampled from an adult who received the AZD1222 COVID-19 vaccine. The CDR3 runs from the conserved cysteine through the conserved F or W. A D gene is named only where the DNA matches it firmly. Rows give clone size only sometimes, using once, few, many, or a class for an expanded clone.

size: .; J: TRBJ2-1; V: TRBV7-9; D: .; DNA: TGTGCCAGCAGCTTATTCGCTCTGGGGGCTGACAATGAGCAGTTCTTC; CDR3: CASSLFALGADNEQFF
size: .; J: TRBJ1-4; V: TRBV18; D: .; DNA: TGTGCCAGCTCACCACTCCCCGCGGGTGGGAATGAAAAACTGTTTTTT; CDR3: CASSPLPAGGNEKLFF
size: .; J: TRBJ2-7; V: TRBV4-2; D: .; DNA: TGTGCCAGCAGCCAAGTCTGGGCTCAGTCCACCTACGAGCAGTACTTC; CDR3: CASSQVWAQSTYEQYF
size: .; J: TRBJ1-4; V: TRBV19; D: .; DNA: TGTGCCAGTAGTATAGATCTTCGGACGGGACATGAAAAACTGTTTTTT; CDR3: CASSIDLRTGHEKLFF
size: .; J: TRBJ2-2; V: TRBV7-9; D: .; DNA: TGTGCCAGCAGCTTAAGCGGGACCGGGGAGCTGTTTTTT; CDR3: CASSLSGTGELFF
size: few; J: TRBJ2-7; V: TRBV10-3; D: .; DNA: TGTGCCATCAGTGAGGGCTACGAGCAGTACTTC; CDR3: CAISEGYEQYF
size: .; J: TRBJ1-5; V: TRBV1; D: .; DNA: TGCACCAGCAGCCAACCTATAGACAGGGCGGGCCAGCCCCAGCATTTT; CDR3: CTSSQPIDRAGQPQHF
size: .; J: TRBJ1-6; V: TRBV28; D: .; DNA: TGTGCCGTCTGGGGGGCTGGTAATTCACCCCTCCACTTT; CDR3: CAVWGAGNSPLHF
size: .; J: TRBJ1-2; V: TRBV6-5; D: TRBD1; DNA: TGTGCCAGCAGTTACCGGGACAGGAGTGGCTACACCTTC; CDR3: CASSYRDRSGYTF
size: .; J: TRBJ2-1; V: TRBV3-1/TRBV3-2; D: TRBD1; DNA: TGTGCCAGCAGCCAAGAGTTCGGACAGGGGCGCAATGAGCAGTTCTTC; CDR3: CASSQEFGQGRNEQFF
size: .; J: TRBJ2-3; V: TRBV9; D: .; DNA: TGTGCCAGCAGCGTAGTATCTGGGGCTACTAGCACAGATACGCAGTATTTT; CDR3: CASSVVSGATSTDTQYF
size: .; J: TRBJ2-1; V: TRBV12-5; D: TRBD2; DNA: TGTGCTAGTGGTTTGGTGACTAGCGGGGGGGCCAATGAGCAGTTCTTC; CDR3: CASGLVTSGGANEQFF
size: .; J: TRBJ2-1; V: TRBV15; D: TRBD2; DNA: TGTGCCACCAGCATTTTAGCGGGGGGGTTCAATGAGCAGTTCTTC; CDR3: CATSILAGGFNEQFF
size: once; J: TRBJ2-2; V: TRBV7-9; D: .; DNA: TGTGCCAGCAGCTTAGCGACGGGACTCACCACCGGGGAGCTGTTTTTT; CDR3: CASSLATGLTTGELFF
size: .; J: TRBJ1-5; V: TRBV27; D: .; DNA: TGTGCCAGCAGACTCGGGGGCGCGGTCGATCAGCCCCAGCATTTT; CDR3: CASRLGGAVDQPQHF
size: .; J: TRBJ2-7; V: TRBV9; D: .; DNA: TGTGCCAGCAGCGTAGGTAGGGGGGTCGGGGAGCAGTACTTC; CDR3: CASSVGRGVGEQYF
size: .; J: TRBJ1-1; V: TRBV30; D: .; DNA: TGTGCCTGGGTTATAAGTGGGGGGCGGGCTTTCTTT; CDR3: CAWVISGGRAFF
size: .; J: TRBJ2-2; V: TRBV27; D: .; DNA: TGTGCCAGCAGTTTAACCGGGTTGGGCACCGGGGAGCTGTTTTTT; CDR3: CASSLTGLGTGELFF
size: .; J: TRBJ1-2; V: TRBV7-6; D: TRBD1; DNA: TGTGCCAGCAGCTCAGGACAGGGGGCTACTGGCTACACCTTC; CDR3: CASSSGQGATGYTF
size: .; J: TRBJ2-7; V: TRBV30; D: .; DNA: TGTGCCTGGTCTGGGACCTACGAGCAGTACTTC; CDR3: CAWSGTYEQYF
size: .; J: TRBJ1-5; V: TRBV5-4; D: .; DNA: TGTGCCAGCAGGCCTTTGGGGAGAAGCAATCAGCCCCAGCATTTT; CDR3: CASRPLGRSNQPQHF
size: .; J: TRBJ2-7; V: TRBV2; D: .; DNA: TGTGCCAGCAGTGATCCTAGGAACGAGCAGTACTTC; CDR3: CASSDPRNEQYF
size: .; J: TRBJ1-5; V: TRBV6-5; D: .; DNA: TGTGCCGGCCAGAGAGCGGGCAATCAGCCCCAGCATTTT; CDR3: CAGQRAGNQPQHF
size: .; J: TRBJ1-3; V: TRBV5-5; D: .; DNA: TGTGCCAGCAGCCTGCAAGGAAACCCCTCTGGAAACACCATATATTTT; CDR3: CASSLQGNPSGNTIYF
size: .; J: TRBJ2-7; V: TRBV2; D: .; DNA: TGTGCCAGCAGTGTCCTCCACGCATACGAGCAGTACTTC; CDR3: CASSVLHAYEQYF
size: .; J: TRBJ2-3; V: TRBV5-4; D: .; DNA: TGTGCCAGCAGCTTCCCAGGGATCACAGATACGCAGTATTTT; CDR3: CASSFPGITDTQYF
size: .; J: TRBJ1-5; V: TRBV3-1/TRBV3-2; D: .; DNA: TGTGCCAGCAGTCGACAGAGTGAGCAGCCCCAGCATTTT; CDR3: CASSRQSEQPQHF
size: .; J: TRBJ1-2; V: TRBV28; D: .; DNA: TGTGCCACGTTGGACAGAGCCGACTATGGCTACACCTTC; CDR3: CATLDRADYGYTF
size: .; J: TRBJ1-1; V: TRBV2; D: TRBD1; DNA: TGTGCCAGCAGCCGGTTAAGCTTACAGGGGAGTGGGGCTGAAGCTTTCTTT; CDR3: CASSRLSLQGSGAEAFF
size: .; J: TRBJ1-1; V: TRBV19; D: TRBD1; DNA: TGTGCCAGTAGTATGGACAGGGGGCGTATCACTGAAGCTTTCTTT; CDR3: CASSMDRGRITEAFF
size: .; J: TRBJ2-1; V: TRBV5-1; D: TRBD1; DNA: TGCGCCAGCAGCTTGGCCCGGGGTGGAACAGGGGCTCGGAATGAGCAGTTCTTC; CDR3: CASSLARGGTGARNEQFF
size: .; J: TRBJ1-2; V: TRBV6-2/TRBV6-3; D: .; DNA: TGTGCCAGCAGTCATCCCCCGTTAGCTAACTATGGCTACACCTTC; CDR3: CASSHPPLANYGYTF
size: .; J: TRBJ1-4; V: TRBV5-6; D: .; DNA: TGTGCCAGCAGCTTTAGGACGGGGACTGGGGCTAATGAAAAACTGTTTTTT; CDR3: CASSFRTGTGANEKLFF
size: .; J: TRBJ2-2; V: TRBV7-9; D: TRBD1; DNA: TGTGCCAGCAGCGTCGGGACAGAAATGAACACCGGGGAGCTGTTTTTT; CDR3: CASSVGTEMNTGELFF
size: .; J: TRBJ1-4; V: TRBV25-1; D: TRBD1; DNA: TGTGCCAGCAGTGAATGGGGGACAGGGAAGCGAAAACTGTTTTTT; CDR3: CASSEWGTGKRKLFF
size: .; J: TRBJ1-1; V: TRBV15; D: .; DNA: TGTGCCACCAGCAGAGATTTGGGGAGTGCGAACACTGAAGCTTTCTTT; CDR3: CATSRDLGSANTEAFF
size: once; J: TRBJ1-2; V: TRBV7-9; D: TRBD1; DNA: TGTGCCAGCAGCTTAGACCGGACAGGGAATGGCTACACCTTC; CDR3: CASSLDRTGNGYTF
size: .; J: TRBJ1-6; V: TRBV18; D: .; DNA: TGTGCCAGCTCACGAGAGGGCACCGGTTCACCCCTCCACTTT; CDR3: CASSREGTGSPLHF
size: .; J: TRBJ2-1; V: TRBV15; D: TRBD2; DNA: TGTGCCACCAGCAGAGATCTAGCGGGGAATGAGCAGTTCTTC; CDR3: CATSRDLAGNEQFF
size: .; J: TRBJ1-1; V: TRBV19; D: TRBD1; DNA: TGTGCCACGCGATACAGGGGGACTGAAGCTTTCTTT; CDR3: CATRYRGTEAFF
size: few; J: TRBJ1-2; V: TRBV6-5; D: .; DNA: TGTGCCAGCACTCGGGACGTCATGAGTGGCTACACCTTC; CDR3: CASTRDVMSGYTF
size: few; J: TRBJ2-7; V: TRBV3-1/TRBV3-2; D: TRBD1; DNA: TGTGCCAGCAGCCGGGGACAGGATACCTACGAGCAGTACTTC; CDR3: CASSRGQDTYEQYF
size: .; J: TRBJ1-2; V: TRBV7-9; D: .; DNA: TGTGCCAGCAGCCGGGCAGGGGCTTTTAACTATGGCTACACCTTC; CDR3: CASSRAGAFNYGYTF
size: .; J: TRBJ2-3; V: TRBV6-5; D: .; DNA: TGTGCCGGATCGAGGTTTAGCACAGATACGCAGTATTTT; CDR3: CAGSRFSTDTQYF
size: once; J: TRBJ1-4; V: TRBV19; D: TRBD1; DNA: TGTGCCAGTAGGCTTACAGGGGCCTCTAATGAAAAACTGTTTTTT; CDR3: CASRLTGASNEKLFF
size: .; J: TRBJ2-3; V: TRBV11-3; D: TRBD2; DNA: TGTGCCAGCAGCCCTAGAGGGACTAGACCCCTCACAGATACGCAGTATTTT; CDR3: CASSPRGTRPLTDTQYF
size: .; J: TRBJ1-2; V: TRBV4-1; D: .; DNA: TGCGCCAGCAGCCTTCTTAGGACCGACAATGGCTACACCTTC; CDR3: CASSLLRTDNGYTF
size: .; J: TRBJ1-1; V: TRBV19; D: TRBD1; DNA: TGTGCCAGTAGGACCCTTCTGGACAGGGGAGAGAACACTGAAGCTTTCTTT; CDR3: CASRTLLDRGENTEAFF
size: .; J: TRBJ1-6; V: TRBV7-2; D: .; DNA: TGTGCCAGCAGCTTAGCGGGACCCCCGAATTCACCCCTCCACTTT; CDR3: CASSLAGPPNSPLHF
size: once; J: TRBJ2-5; V: TRBV7-2; D: .; DNA: TGTGCCAGCAGCCAAGTGGAGACCCAGTACTTC; CDR3: CASSQVETQYF
size: .; J: TRBJ1-2; V: TRBV7-2; D: .; DNA: TGTGCCAGCAGCTTAGTGAGGGGTACTGGTGGCTACACCTTC; CDR3: CASSLVRGTGGYTF
size: .; J: TRBJ2-1; V: TRBV18; D: .; DNA: TGTGCCAGCTCACCTGGGATGGGACTCCTGTCGGGTGAGCAGTTCTTC; CDR3: CASSPGMGLLSGEQFF
size: few; J: TRBJ1-1; V: TRBV11-2; D: TRBD1; DNA: TGTGCCAGCGGACAGGCGAGCCCATCTGAAGCTTTCTTT; CDR3: CASGQASPSEAFF
size: .; J: TRBJ1-4; V: TRBV11-1; D: .; DNA: TGTGCCAGCAGCCGGGACATTAATGAAAAACTGTTTTTT; CDR3: CASSRDINEKLFF
size: .; J: TRBJ2-7; V: TRBV19; D: TRBD1; DNA: TGTGCCAGTAGCCGACAGGGCTACTCCTACGAGCAGTACTTC; CDR3: CASSRQGYSYEQYF
size: .; J: TRBJ1-5; V: TRBV30; D: .; DNA: TGTGCCTGGAGTGGGGACATCAGCCAGCCCCAGCATTTT; CDR3: CAWSGDISQPQHF
size: few; J: TRBJ2-5; V: TRBV2; D: TRBD1; DNA: TGTGCCAGCAGCGAGGACAGGGGCCAAGAGACCCAGTACTTC; CDR3: CASSEDRGQETQYF
size: .; J: TRBJ1-2; V: TRBV7-9; D: TRBD1; DNA: TGTGCCAGCAGCTCGACAGGGGATCCCTATGGCTACACCTTC; CDR3: CASSSTGDPYGYTF
size: .; J: TRBJ2-3; V: TRBV6-4; D: .; DNA: TGTGCCAGCAGTGACTCCCGCGGGGGCGCGCAGTATTTT; CDR3: CASSDSRGGAQYF